The 7 T cell receptor beta chains listed next were all sequenced from one sample in a study of cytomegalovirus exposure and HLA in healthy donors. With 60 Vbeta and 13 Jbeta primers, the PCR was carried out. Sequencing used immunoSEQ multiplex PCR; TCRdb keeps in-frame clones, though not all of them. This table holds about 180,000 clones, approximately 70% found once. The sequenced sample consisted of PBMCs. All receptors derive from a human donor in good health.

The V gene is TRBV19, the J gene TRBJ2-5, with 7 bases aligning to TRBD1. Trimming removed 6 bases from V and 5 bases from J; junction bases left unmatched: 6. This CDR3 has 13 amino acids. CDR1 LNHDA and CDR2 SQIVND come from the germline V gene (reference sequence). The chain's CDR3 is CASRTGNGETQYF. Written as DNA, the CDR3 is TGTGCCAGTAGGACAGGGAACGGGGAGACCCAGTACTTC.

This chain connects TRBV6-1 to TRBJ2-7, with TRBD1 identical over 8 bases. The germline gives CDR1 MNHNS, CDR2 SASEGT. CDR3 size: 13 residues. Trimming removed 5 bases from V and 3 bases from J; junction bases left unmatched: 3. The CDR3 DNA reads TGTGCCAGCAGTACTACAGGGGGCTACGAGCAGTACTTC. It yields the protein CASSTTGGYEQYF.

This clone has a handful of counts. V and J are TRBV19 and TRBJ2-7; D is undetermined. V lost 7 bases, J lost 0 bases, and 16 bases lay in between. Germline V gives CDR1 LNHDA, CDR2 SQIVND (reference sequence). The CDR3 covers 15 residues. The CDR3 coding sequence is TGTGCCAGTACCCCGAAGCAGGCGAGCTCCTACGAGCAGTACTTC. Its translation: CASTPKQASSYEQYF.

The chain carries TRBV30 and TRBJ1-1, with TRBD1 identical over 7 bases. The CDR3 extends over 14 amino acids. V lost 4 bases, J lost 0 bases, and 5 bases stayed unmatched. Per the germline V gene, CDR1 is GTSNPN and CDR2 is SVGIG (reference sequence). Written as DNA, the CDR3 is TGTGCCTGGAAGAGACAGGGACTGAACACTGAAGCTTTCTTT. This sequence encodes CAWKRQGLNTEAFF.

V and J are TRBV6-5 and TRBJ1-5, with TRBD1 matching 7 bases. Per germline, CDR1 MNHEY and CDR2 SVGAGI. The CDR3 covers 14 residues. The J segment lost 5 bases and the V segment lost 4 bases, leaving 5 bases of the junction unmatched. CDR3: CASSSGTEDQPQHF. CDR3 sequence (DNA): TGTGCCAGCAGTTCCGGGACAGAAGATCAGCCCCAGCATTTT.

The V and J genes are TRBV27 and TRBJ2-5, with D possibly matching TRBD2 (5 bases). CDR1 is MNHEY, CDR2 SMNVEV, per germline (reference sequence). The length of the CDR3 is 14 residues. Trimming shortened V by 5 bases and J by 0 bases, and 10 bases separated the two germline ends. The DNA of the CDR3 is TGTGCCAGCAGTAGCGGACGGTACCAAGAGACCCAGTACTTC. Its protein product is CASSSGRYQETQYF.

The chain employs TRBV7-9 and TRBJ1-1, with 10 bases matching TRBD1. There are 15 residues in the CDR3. CDR1 is SEHNR, CDR2 FQNEAQ, per germline (reference sequence). The V gene end was trimmed by 5 bases and the J gene end by 3 bases; junction bases not matched to a gene: 6. CDR3 sequence: CASSLRQGADTEAFF. The DNA for the CDR3 is TGTGCCAGCAGCCTTCGACAGGGGGCGGACACTGAAGCTTTCTTT. Full variable domain (outside the CDR3, taken from reference TRBV7-9 and TRBJ1-1): DTGVSQNPRHKITKRGQNVTFRCDPISEHNRLYWYRQTLGQGPEFLTYFQNEAQLEKSRLLSDRFSAERPKGSFSTLEIQRTEQGDSAMYLCASSLRQGADTEAFFGQGTRLTVV.